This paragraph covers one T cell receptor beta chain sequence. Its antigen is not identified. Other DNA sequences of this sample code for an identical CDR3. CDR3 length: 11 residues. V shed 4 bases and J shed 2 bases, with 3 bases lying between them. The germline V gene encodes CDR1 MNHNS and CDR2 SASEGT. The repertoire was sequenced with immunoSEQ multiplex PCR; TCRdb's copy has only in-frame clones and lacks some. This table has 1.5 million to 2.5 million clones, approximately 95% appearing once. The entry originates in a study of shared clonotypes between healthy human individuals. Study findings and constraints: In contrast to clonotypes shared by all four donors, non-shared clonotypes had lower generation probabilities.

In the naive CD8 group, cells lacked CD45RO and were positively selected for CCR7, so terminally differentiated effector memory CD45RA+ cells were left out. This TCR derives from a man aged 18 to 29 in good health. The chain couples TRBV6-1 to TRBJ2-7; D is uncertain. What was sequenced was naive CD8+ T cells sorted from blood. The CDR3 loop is CASSAPYEQYF. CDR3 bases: TGTGCCAGCAGTGCCCCCTACGAGCAGTACTTC.